The rows below give T cell receptor beta chains drawn from one sample of a study of cytomegalovirus exposure and HLA in healthy donors. Assay: immunoSEQ multiplex PCR; the TCRdb copy retains only in-frame clones and omits some. The sample includes about 110,000 clones, about 80% of them seen just once. Sequencing used PBMCs. The receptors stem from a woman between 50 and 59 years old in good health and CMV-seropositive. Both conserved end residues are part of each CDR3. The D gene is left open where the match is weak. Size tells how often a clone was seen (once, few, many) or the class of an expanded clone, and some rows leave it out.

D	size	length	V	J	DNA	CDR3
TRBD2	NA	15	TRBV2	TRBJ2-3	TGTGCCAGCGTCCTGGGCGGGGGGGCAACAGATACGCAGTATTTT	CASVLGGGATDTQYF
NA	NA	14	TRBV27	TRBJ2-3	TGTGCCAGCAGTCTGGGGGGTCCGGGAGATACGCAGTATTTT	CASSLGGPGDTQYF
TRBD1	NA	13	TRBV5-8	TRBJ2-7	TGTGCCAGCAGCGGACAGGGACACTACGAGCAGTACTTC	CASSGQGHYEQYF
NA	NA	13	TRBV9	TRBJ1-3	TGTGCCAGCGGTGGAGAGCCTGGAAACACCATATATTTT	CASGGEPGNTIYF
TRBD1	NA	14	TRBV6-1	TRBJ1-5	TGTGCCAGCAGTGGGGGACAGGACCGTCAGCCCCAGCATTTT	CASSGGQDRQPQHF
TRBD2	NA	16	TRBV9	TRBJ2-5	TGTGCCAGCAGCCCCTATTCAAGCGGGGCTGGAGAGACCCAGTACTTC	CASSPYSSGAGETQYF
TRBD1	NA	14	TRBV2	TRBJ2-5	TGTGCCAGCAGGAAGGACAGGGGCGGAGAGACCCAGTACTTC	CASRKDRGGETQYF
NA	NA	15	TRBV5-4	TRBJ2-7	TGTGCCAGCAGCTTGGATCCAGCTAGCTCCTACGAGCAGTACTTC	CASSLDPASSYEQYF
NA	NA	15	TRBV9	TRBJ2-7	TGTGCCAGCAGCGTAGGAATGGGGGCCACCTACGAGCAGTACTTC	CASSVGMGATYEQYF
TRBD1	once	14	TRBV4-1	TRBJ1-1	TGCGCCAGCAGCCTCCGGGACAGAAACACTGAAGCTTTCTTT	CASSLRDRNTEAFF
NA	NA	18	TRBV7-8	TRBJ1-5	TGTGCCAGCAGCAACGCTAGACCAGGGTGGGAGGGGGATCAGCCCCAGCATTTT	CASSNARPGWEGDQPQHF
NA	NA	12	TRBV5-1	TRBJ2-3	TGCGCCAGCAGCAAGGAGGCGGATACGCAGTATTTT	CASSKEADTQYF
NA	once	14	TRBV7-9	TRBJ2-3	TGTGCCAGCACCGTTGACTCCCGGGTTGATACGCAGTATTTT	CASTVDSRVDTQYF
TRBD2	NA	16	TRBV7-8	TRBJ2-5	TGTGCCAGCAGCTTAGGACTAGCGGGAGTGAGTGAGACCCAGTACTTC	CASSLGLAGVSETQYF
NA	NA	13	TRBV11-2	TRBJ1-1	TGTGCCAGCAGCTTTTCCTTGAACACTGAAGCTTTCTTT	CASSFSLNTEAFF
NA	NA	15	TRBV19	TRBJ2-3	TGTGCCAGTAGTAAGGACTCGTTCTACACAGATACGCAGTATTTT	CASSKDSFYTDTQYF
NA	NA	12	TRBV15	TRBJ2-1	TGTGCCACCAGCACCCGAGCGGATGAGCAGTTCTTC	CATSTRADEQFF
TRBD2	NA	16	TRBV2	TRBJ2-3	TGTGCCAGCACCGAGGGTCTAGCGGCCCACACAGATACGCAGTATTTT	CASTEGLAAHTDTQYF
NA	NA	15	TRBV5-1	TRBJ1-5	TGCGCCAGCAGCTTGGAGGGCAGACTAAATCAGCCCCAGCATTTT	CASSLEGRLNQPQHF
NA	NA	16	TRBV4-2	TRBJ1-2	TGTGCCAGCAGCCAAGATAGGTCGGGACAAGACTATGGCTACACCTTC	CASSQDRSGQDYGYTF
NA	NA	14	TRBV9	TRBJ2-7	TGTGCCAGCAGCCCCACCCCAGGGACCTACGAGCAGTACTTC	CASSPTPGTYEQYF
TRBD2	few	15	TRBV2	TRBJ2-2	TGTGCCAGCAGTGAGACTAGCGGGAGACCCGGGGAGCTGTTTTTT	CASSETSGRPGELFF
NA	NA	15	TRBV6-1	TRBJ1-3	TGTGCCAGCAGCCAGGGGTGGCCCCGGAGTGGCACCATATATTTT	CASSQGWPRSGTIYF
TRBD2	NA	15	TRBV9	TRBJ2-1	TGTGCCAGCAGCGTAGTAAGCCTAGCGGGAGTTGAGCAGTTCTTC	CASSVVSLAGVEQFF
TRBD1	NA	15	TRBV13	TRBJ1-3	TGTGCCAGCAGCTTAGGTAGGGGGCATGGAAACACCATATATTTT	CASSLGRGHGNTIYF
NA	NA	13	TRBV6-1	TRBJ2-1	TGTGCCAGCAAAGCGGACAGATACAATGAGCAGTTCTTC	CASKADRYNEQFF
NA	NA	15	TRBV4-1	TRBJ1-2	TGCGCCAGCAGCCAAGTTACAGGCGCTAACTATGGCTACACCTTC	CASSQVTGANYGYTF
TRBD2	NA	14	TRBV5-6	TRBJ2-1	TGTGCCAGCCAGAGCGGGAGCTCCTACAATGAGCAGTTCTTC	CASQSGSSYNEQFF
TRBD1	NA	15	TRBV25-1	TRBJ2-2	TGTGCCAGCAGGGGACAGGGAGGGAACACCGGGGAGCTGTTTTTT	CASRGQGGNTGELFF
TRBD2	NA	15	TRBV11-3	TRBJ2-3	TGTGCCAGCAGCCGGGGACTAGAGCAGGCAGATACGCAGTATTTT	CASSRGLEQADTQYF
TRBD2	NA	16	TRBV5-4	TRBJ2-3	TGTGCCAGCAGCATACGACTAGCGGGGGGCACAGATACGCAGTATTTT	CASSIRLAGGTDTQYF
TRBD2	NA	18	TRBV9	TRBJ2-3	TGTGCCAGCAGCGTAGCTTCAACCGGGAGGGTGGGCACAGATACGCAGTATTTT	CASSVASTGRVGTDTQYF
NA	few	14	TRBV7-2	TRBJ1-2	TGTGCCAGCAGCCTCGGAGGAGGGAGGCATGGCTACACCTTC	CASSLGGGRHGYTF
NA	NA	15	TRBV18	TRBJ1-5	TGTGCCAGCTCACCAGGGGGGGGTTTAGGTCAGCCCCAGCATTTT	CASSPGGGLGQPQHF
TRBD1	NA	14	TRBV19	TRBJ1-5	TGTGCCAGTAGTATAGTATCGGGACAGCAGCCCCAGCATTTT	CASSIVSGQQPQHF
NA	NA	14	TRBV13	TRBJ2-2	TGTGCCAGCAGCCCTCCCCGGGGTCCCGGGGAGCTGTTTTTT	CASSPPRGPGELFF
TRBD2	NA	13	TRBV11-3	TRBJ2-1	TGTGCCAGCAGCATGACTAGCGGGAGGGAGCAGTTCTTC	CASSMTSGREQFF
NA	once	13	TRBV27	TRBJ1-6	TGTGCCAGCAGTTTAGGCAGGGCCACACCCCTCCACTTT	CASSLGRATPLHF
NA	NA	11	TRBV2	TRBJ2-5	TGTGCCAGCAGCCCCCGTGAGACCCAGTACTTC	CASSPRETQYF
NA	NA	12	TRBV6-1	TRBJ2-7	TGTGCCAGCAGTGATCGGCGGACTGAGCAGTACTTC	CASSDRRTEQYF
TRBD1	NA	13	TRBV9	TRBJ2-3	TGTGCCAGCAGCCCCGGGGACAGGGCTACGCAGTATTTT	CASSPGDRATQYF
TRBD2	NA	16	TRBV5-1	TRBJ2-5	TGCGCCAGCAGCTTGGAAGCGGGGGACTTCCAAGAGACCCAGTACTTC	CASSLEAGDFQETQYF
TRBD2	NA	16	TRBV7-2	TRBJ2-7	TGTGCCAGCAGCTTAGAGCTAGCGGGAGGGGCATACGAGCAGTACTTC	CASSLELAGGAYEQYF